This T cell receptor (beta chain) derives from a study of blood T cell repertoires in COVID-19. Study details: PBMCs, B-cell-depleted T cells, or T cells were the source of the cDNA or gDNA that made up the material.

The CDR3 length is 14 residues. Unmatched junction bases numbered 7, after V lost 4 bases and J lost 10 bases. Germline lookup yields CDR1 SGHRS and CDR2 YFSETQ. Here immunoSEQ multiplex PCR was the method, and the copy in TCRdb shows in-frame clones only, minus some. Of about 300,000 clones listed, around 83% were seen once; the top ten hold 1% to 1.5%. Sequencing was done on a sample of peripheral blood. The chain uses TRBV5-1 and TRBJ1-6; the match to TRBD1 covers 8 bases. The receptor was isolated from a woman aged 45-59 years with acute or convalescent COVID-19. The CDR3 here is CASSPGQVQSPLHF. The CDR3, as DNA: TGCGCCAGCAGCCCGGGACAGGTTCAATCACCCCTCCACTTT.